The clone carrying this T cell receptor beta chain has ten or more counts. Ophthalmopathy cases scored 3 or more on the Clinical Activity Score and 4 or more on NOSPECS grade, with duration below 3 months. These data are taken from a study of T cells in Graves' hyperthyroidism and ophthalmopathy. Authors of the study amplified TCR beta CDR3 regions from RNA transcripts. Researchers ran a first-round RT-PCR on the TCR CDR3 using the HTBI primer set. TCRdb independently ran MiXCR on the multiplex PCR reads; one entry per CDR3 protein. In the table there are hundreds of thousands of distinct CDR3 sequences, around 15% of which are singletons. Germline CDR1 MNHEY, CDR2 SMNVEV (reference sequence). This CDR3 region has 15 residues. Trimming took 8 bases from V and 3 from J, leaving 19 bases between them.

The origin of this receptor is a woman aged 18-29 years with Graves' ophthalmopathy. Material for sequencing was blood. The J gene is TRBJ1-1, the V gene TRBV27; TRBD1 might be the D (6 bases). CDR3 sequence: CASRWKWSGDTEAFF. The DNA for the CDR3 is TGTGCCAGCCGGTGGAAGTGGTCAGGGGACACTGAAGCTTTCTTT.